Following are 10 T cell receptor beta chains from one sample sequenced in a study of CD8 T cells in ankylosing spondylitis. TCRdb independently ran MiXCR on the 5' RACE reads; one entry per CDR3 protein. The sample records 250,000 to 400,000 distinct CDR3 sequences, 11% being singletons. Sequenced: blood, either unsorted or a sorted T cell fraction (not recorded which). These receptors were obtained from a female donor with ankylosing spondylitis or in good health (not recorded which).

There are a few counts of this clonotype. This chain joins TRBV6-5 and TRBJ2-5, with 9 bases fitting TRBD1. Trimming removed 2 bases from V and 1 base from J; junction bases left unmatched: 2. This CDR3 is 15 amino acids long. The germline V gene has CDR1 MNHEY and CDR2 SVGAGI. The CDR3 coding sequence is TGTGCCAGCAGTTACCCGGGACAGGGCCAAGAGACCCAGTACTTC. It encodes CASSYPGQGQETQYF.

This clonotype was counted at least ten times. The chain couples TRBV12-3 or TRBV12-4 to TRBJ2-2, with 14 bases matching TRBD2. Losses at the gene ends were 7 bases for V and 3 bases for J; bases not matched to a gene: 10. CDR3 length: 18 amino acids. The CDR3 DNA reads as TGTGCCAGCACCGAGCTCGGACTAGCGGGAGGTGACACCGGGGAGCTGTTTTTT. It is translated as CASTELGLAGGDTGELFF.

This clonotype came up a few times. The chain carries TRBV21-1 and TRBJ2-5; the DNA was not compared with TRBD1, the D call given in the table. TRBV21-1 is a known pseudogene. CDR3 length equals 17 residues. The CDR3: CASSNGPGGREQETQYF. DNA for the CDR3: TGTGCCAGCAGCAACGGTCCAGGGGGTAGGGAGCAAGAGACCCAGTACTTC.

A few counts support this clonotype. This sequence joins TRBV20-1 and TRBJ1-5; TRBD1 is a possible D gene (6 bases). From germline, CDR1 is DFQATT and CDR2 SNEGSKA (reference sequence). This CDR3 spans 12 amino acids. The V and J ends lost 4 bases and 7 bases respectively, with 11 bases between them. The CDR3 loop reads CSAKGGQQPQHF. CDR3 nucleotide sequence: TGCAGTGCTAAGGGGGGGCAACAGCCCCAGCATTTT.

This clonotype was counted a single time. Written as DNA, the CDR3 is TGTGCCAGCAGGACTGGACTAGCGTACGAGCAGTACTTC. Residues: CASRTGLAYEQYF. V usage is TRBV6-2 or TRBV6-3 and J usage is TRBJ2-7, with TRBD2 matching over 9 bases. The J segment lost 4 bases and the V segment lost 6 bases, leaving 4 bases of the junction unmatched. Germline assignment: CDR1 MNHEY and CDR2 SVGEGT. The CDR3 sequence is 13 residues long.

This clonotype was picked up many times. The rearrangement joins TRBV20-1 to TRBJ2-1, with 16 bases matching TRBD2. Trimming took 6 bases from V and 4 from J; bases not matched to a gene: 12. The germline gives CDR1 DFQATT, CDR2 SNEGSKA (reference sequence). This CDR3 contains 18 residues. CDR3 coding DNA: TGCAGTGCGCCTGGGACTAGCGGGAGGGCCGTGTCTTACAATGAGCAGTTCTTC. Protein sequence: CSAPGTSGRAVSYNEQFF.

This clonotype has at least ten counts. The chain has TRBV5-1 and TRBJ1-4, with D uncertain. From germline, CDR1 is SGHRS and CDR2 YFSETQ. The CDR3 extends over 13 amino acids. V lost 0 bases and J lost 3, with 3 bases in between. The DNA for the CDR3 is TGCGCCAGCAGCTTGGGACCTAATGAAAAACTGTTTTTT. Translated, it gives CASSLGPNEKLFF.

The chain joins TRBV11-2 to TRBJ2-1; 7 nucleotides match TRBD2. V gave up 0 bases and J gave up 0 bases; unmatched junction bases: 11. CDR3 length equals 19 residues. Germline loops: CDR1 SGHAT, CDR2 FQNNGV. In nucleotides, the CDR3 is TGTGCCAGCAGCTTAGAAGGGGCCGGTAGCGGGCCCTCCTACAATGAGCAGTTCTTC. Translating gives CASSLEGAGSGPSYNEQFF.

This clonotype showed up many times. This CDR3 reads CASSPGQQYTDTQYF. The DNA for the CDR3 is TGCGCCAGCAGCCCCGGCCAACAGTACACAGATACGCAGTATTTT. The chain carries TRBV5-1 and TRBJ2-3; D remains unclear. Germline assignment: CDR1 SGHRS and CDR2 YFSETQ. Trimming left V 4 bases short and J 2 bases short, with 14 bases between. The CDR3 has 15 amino acids.

This rearrangement joins TRBV18 to TRBJ1-4; no definite D call. This CDR3 is built from 17 residues. Germline values: CDR1 KGHSH, CDR2 LQKENI. Trimming took off 4 bases at V and 7 bases at J, with 22 bases between the two ends. DNA for the CDR3: TGTGCCAGCTCACACGAATCTAACGTCGTTACGGCTGAAAAACTGTTTTTT. Amino acid sequence: CASSHESNVVTAEKLFF.